Presented here are 28 T cell receptor beta chains from one specimen sequenced in a study of T cells in Graves' hyperthyroidism and ophthalmopathy. Amplification yielded TCR beta CDR3 regions, with RNA transcripts as the source. The TCR CDR3 first-round RT-PCR relied on the HTBI primer set. From the multiplex PCR reads, TCRdb called clonotypes with MiXCR, one entry per CDR3 protein. The profile shows fewer than 700,000 distinct CDR3 sequences, under 20% of them singletons. The source material was blood. These receptors were collected from a woman in her late teens or twenties with Graves' ophthalmopathy.

A few counts support this clonotype. V usage is TRBV4-1 and J usage is TRBJ1-5; the D gene is possibly TRBD1 (6 bases). Per germline, CDR1 MGHRA and CDR2 YSYEKL. V dropped 4 bases and J dropped 6 bases, with 16 bases sitting between them. This CDR3 contains 15 residues. The CDR3 nucleotides read TGCGCCAGCAGCCTCACATGGGGGGCGGTTCAGCCCCAGCATTTT. Amino acids: CASSLTWGAVQPQHF.

This clonotype showed up many times. The chain recombines TRBV18 with TRBJ2-1; the D is unclear. The ends were cut back, 2 bases at V and 3 bases at J, with 8 bases in the middle. The CDR3 extends over 14 amino acids. Per germline, CDR1 KGHSH and CDR2 LQKENI. DNA of the CDR3: TGTGCCAGCTCACCAGCCGTACTCTACAATGAGCAGTTCTTC. It yields the protein CASSPAVLYNEQFF.

Only a few counts were recorded for this clonotype. A single base separates this from a much larger clone, so it may be a read error. The chain carries TRBV20-1 and TRBJ2-7, with no clear D. The CDR3 extends over 14 amino acids. V was clipped by 2 bases and J by 6 bases, with 17 bases between them. CDR1 DFQATT and CDR2 SNEGSKA come from the germline V gene (reference sequence). This CDR3 reads CSARYPAGSFEQYF. The CDR3 DNA reads TGCAGTGCTAGATACCCAGCAGGTTCTTTCGAGCAGTACTTC.

This clonotype occurred many times. V is TRBV27 and J is TRBJ2-3; 10 bases line up with TRBD1. Germline loops: CDR1 MNHEY, CDR2 SMNVEV (reference sequence). V lost 2 bases to trimming and J lost 4 bases; unmatched junction nucleotides: 3. The CDR3 is 15 residues long. CDR3 DNA: TGTGCCAGCAGTTTAAGACAGGGGGCCCCAGATACGCAGTATTTT. Its translation: CASSLRQGAPDTQYF.

This clonotype showed up many times. This sequence joins TRBV2 and TRBJ2-7; tentatively, D is TRBD1 (5 bases). Trimming took off 1 base at V and 2 bases at J, with 9 bases between the two ends. Germline values: CDR1 SNHLY, CDR2 FYNNEI. This CDR3 region has 14 residues. The CDR3 DNA sequence: TGTGCCAGCAGTGAAGTGGCAGGGCCCTACGAGCAGTACTTC. It yields the protein CASSEVAGPYEQYF.

This clonotype was found many times. This chain joins TRBV28 and TRBJ2-5; D is possibly TRBD1 or TRBD2 (5 bases each). The CDR3 contains 13 residues. With 4 bases removed from V and 10 bases from J, the gap between germline ends came to 16 bases. Looked up from germline, CDR1 is MDHEN and CDR2 is SYDVKM. DNA for the CDR3: TGTGCCAGCAGTTCCGGGGAAGGGGTGAGCCAGTACTTC. Its translation is CASSSGEGVSQYF.

The chain is built from TRBV20-1 and TRBJ2-5; D gene ambiguous. Trimming removed 3 bases at V and 2 bases at J, with 4 bases between. This CDR3 contains 11 residues. Germline V gene lookup returns CDR1 DFQATT and CDR2 SNEGSKA (reference sequence). CDR3 loop: CSARHQETQYF. CDR3 coding DNA: TGCAGTGCTAGGCATCAAGAGACCCAGTACTTC.

This clonotype was recorded a few times. V gene TRBV4-2 combines with J gene TRBJ1-5; D is unclear. Trimming removed 0 bases at V and 5 bases at J, with 8 bases between. The CDR3 contains 14 residues. CDR1 is LGHNA and CDR2 is YNFKEQ in the germline V gene. CDR3 DNA: TGTGCCAGCAGCCAAGAAACTAGGGATCAGCCCCAGCATTTT. This codes for CASSQETRDQPQHF.

This chain links TRBV6-2 or TRBV6-3 with TRBJ2-5; unclear D gene. The CDR3 sequence is 11 residues long. Trimming shortened V by 8 bases and J by 7 bases, and 11 bases separated the two germline ends. CDR1 and CDR2 from the germline V gene are MNHEY and SVGEGT. CDR3 region: CASSPAGTQYF. CDR3 bases: TGTGCCAGCTCCCCGGCCGGGACCCAGTACTTC.

The J gene is TRBJ2-3, the V gene TRBV9, with 7 bases that match TRBD1. This CDR3 comprises 16 residues. Trimming removed 0 bases from V and 2 bases from J; junction bases left unmatched: 6. The V gene's germline CDR1 is SGDLS and CDR2 YYNGEE. CDR3 protein: CASSVARTGHTDTQYF. In DNA form, the CDR3 reads TGTGCCAGCAGCGTAGCCCGGACAGGTCACACAGATACGCAGTATTTT.

This clonotype has a handful of counts. The V and J genes are TRBV20-1 and TRBJ2-5, with a possible D match to TRBD1 (7 bases). From germline, CDR1 is DFQATT and CDR2 SNEGSKA (reference sequence). The V gene lost 0 bases and the J gene lost 7 bases, with 18 bases spanning the gap. The CDR3 is 15 amino acids. Written as DNA, the CDR3 is TGCAGTGCTAGAGATCCCAGCGGAGGGGACAGGACCCAGTACTTC. It specifies CSARDPSGGDRTQYF.

This clonotype was seen at least ten times. The chain is built from TRBV28 and TRBJ2-1, with no clear D. Trimming left V 7 bases short and J 3 bases short, with 16 bases between. Germline lookup yields CDR1 MDHEN and CDR2 SYDVKM. The CDR3 consists of 15 residues. CDR3 amino acids: CASTSPGDGYNEQFF. The CDR3 nucleotides are TGTGCCAGCACCTCCCCCGGTGATGGCTACAATGAGCAGTTCTTC.

Only a few counts were recorded for this clonotype. The chain links TRBV19 to TRBJ1-1; tentative D call: TRBD1 (5 bases). Per germline, CDR1 LNHDA and CDR2 SQIVND (reference sequence). This CDR3 comprises 14 residues. The V and J ends lost 1 base and 1 base respectively, with 7 bases between them. CDR3 in amino acids: CASSIVGANTEAFF. For the CDR3, the DNA is TGTGCCAGTAGTATAGTAGGGGCGAACACTGAAGCTTTCTTT.

This clonotype was counted many times. CDR3 amino acids: CASSVPGAGQYQETQYF. CDR3 nucleotide sequence: TGTGCCAGCAGCGTCCCAGGGGCGGGTCAGTACCAAGAGACCCAGTACTTC. The V call is TRBV7-9, the J call TRBJ2-5; the D gene is possibly TRBD1 (6 bases). The CDR3 extends over 17 amino acids. CDR1 SEHNR and CDR2 FQNEAQ come from the germline V gene (reference sequence). Trimming removed 5 bases at V and 0 bases at J, with 19 bases between.

About this clonotype: Since a much larger clone is just one base distant, this may be a read error. V gene TRBV2 combines with J gene TRBJ1-5, with 9 bases identical to TRBD1. This CDR3 is 15 amino acids long. The germline V gene encodes CDR1 SNHLY and CDR2 FYNNEI. The CDR3 coding sequence is TGTGCCAGCAGGAGACAGGGGGACGGCAATCAGCCCCAGGATTTT. Protein sequence: CASRRQGDGNQPQDF. Full variable domain (remainder filled in from reference TRBV2 and TRBJ1-5): EPEVTQTPSHQVTQMGQEVILRCVPISNHLYFYWYRQILGQKVEFLVSFYNNEISEKSEIFDDQFSVERPDGSNFTLKIRSTKLEDSAMYFCASRRQGDGNQPQDFGDGTRLSIL.

This clonotype occurred many times. The chain carries TRBV5-1 and TRBJ2-2, with TRBD1 identical over 7 bases. Germline V lookup: CDR1 SGHRS, CDR2 YFSETQ. The CDR3 has 13 amino acids. With V trimmed by 4 bases and J by 4 bases, 1 base remained unmatched. The CDR3 sequence is CASSTGVTGELFF. The CDR3 DNA follows: TGCGCCAGCAGCACAGGGGTCACCGGGGAGCTGTTTTTT.

In this sample, this clonotype turned up a few times. One end of the junction is discordant with germline, which a read error may explain. This CDR3 reads CAERGSTNTQYF. CDR3 DNA: TGTGCCGAAAGGGGTAGCACAAATACGCAGTATTTT. The gene calls are TRBV11-2 and TRBJ2-3, with a weak D call TRBD1 (5 bases). There are 12 residues in the CDR3. CDR1 SGHAT and CDR2 FQNNGV come from the germline V gene.

This clonotype turned up a few times. This chain links TRBV10-3 with TRBJ2-2; either TRBD1 or TRBD2 may supply D (5 bases each). The CDR3 covers 19 residues. The V gene lost 3 bases and the J gene lost 5 bases, with 25 bases spanning the gap. CDR1 is ENHRY, CDR2 SYGVKD, per germline. For the CDR3, the DNA is TGTGCCATCAGTGATCGGGCAGGGCGGAAGGGATCGGGAACCGGGGAGCTGTTTTTT. Translating it yields CAISDRAGRKGSGTGELFF.

This clonotype was detected ten times or more. The chain recombines TRBV11-2 with TRBJ2-1; D is perhaps TRBD1 (6 bases). In germline, CDR1 is SGHAT, CDR2 FQNNGV. The germline V and J ends were trimmed by 7 bases and 8 bases, with 21 bases remaining between them. This CDR3 contains 15 residues. The CDR3 sequence is CASTISRDTIDEQFF. CDR3 nucleotides: TGTGCCAGCACTATTTCCCGGGACACCATCGATGAGCAGTTCTTC.

A note on this clonotype: A clone one base away is much larger, so this may be a read error. The chain uses TRBV27 and TRBJ2-5; the D is unclear. Trimming cost V 5 bases and J 4 bases, with 14 bases left between them. The CDR3 runs 14 residues. Looked up from germline, CDR1 is MNHEY and CDR2 is SMNVEV (reference sequence). The CDR3 loop is CASSEPRWGETQYF. The CDR3 DNA reads TGTGCCAGCAGTGAACCGCGATGGGGAGAGACCCAGTACTTC.

This clonotype occurred many times. The J gene is TRBJ1-1, the V gene TRBV2; D possibly corresponds to TRBD1 (5 bases). Germline CDR1 reads SNHLY; CDR2 reads FYNNEI. The length of the CDR3 is 14 residues. Trimming shortened V by 5 bases and J by 5 bases, and 15 bases separated the two germline ends. The CDR3 nucleotides are TGTGCCAGCAGTTGGGACTCATCTGGGACTGAAGCTTTCTTT. Translated, it gives CASSWDSSGTEAFF.

The rearrangement uses TRBV19 and TRBJ1-5; D perhaps matches TRBD1 (5 bases). Germline CDR1 reads LNHDA; CDR2 reads SQIVND (reference sequence). Trimming took 4 bases from V and 0 from J, leaving 10 bases between them. This CDR3 region has 15 residues. CDR3 DNA: TGTGCCAGTAGTAATCAGGGTGATAGCAATCAGCCCCAGCATTTT. It encodes CASSNQGDSNQPQHF.

This clonotype has a handful of counts. V and J are TRBV4-3 and TRBJ2-3, with 12 nucleotides matching TRBD2. Germline values: CDR1 LGHNA, CDR2 YSLEER. This CDR3 region has 16 residues. J was trimmed by 4 bases and V by 0 bases; bases with no gene match: 2. The CDR3, as DNA: TGCGCCAGCAGCCAAGATCTAGCGGGAGGGCCAGATACGCAGTATTTT. Its protein is CASSQDLAGGPDTQYF.

Ten or more counts support this clonotype. The V call is TRBV6-2 or TRBV6-3, the J call TRBJ2-1, with 7 bases identical to TRBD1. Unmatched junction bases numbered 8, after V lost 5 bases and J lost 1 base. The CDR3 extends over 16 amino acids. Germline CDR1 MNHEY, CDR2 SVGEGT. CDR3 residues: CASSRTGAYSYNEQFF. CDR3 DNA: TGTGCCAGCAGTCGCACAGGGGCCTATTCCTACAATGAGCAGTTCTTC.

This clonotype was found many times. The chain is built from TRBV5-6 and TRBJ2-7; the D is unclear. V was pared by 0 bases and J by 7 bases, with 11 bases between. The length of the CDR3 is 13 residues. Germline lookup yields CDR1 SGHDT and CDR2 YYEEEE. The CDR3 here is CASSLVGWEEQYF. In nucleotides, the CDR3 is TGTGCCAGCAGCTTGGTAGGTTGGGAAGAGCAGTACTTC. The whole variable domain, remainder taken from reference TRBV5-6 and TRBJ2-7, is DAGVTQSPTHLIKTRGQQVTLRCSPKSGHDTVSWYQQALGQGPQFIFQYYEEEERQRGNFPDRFSGHQFPNYSSELNVNALLLGDSALYLCASSLVGWEEQYFGPGTRLTVT.

The chain uses TRBV7-9 and TRBJ2-2; tentatively, D is TRBD2 (5 bases). Deletions cut 6 bases from V and 4 bases from J, with 27 bases between. There are 19 residues in the CDR3. Looked up from germline, CDR1 is SEHNR and CDR2 is FQNEAQ (reference sequence). The CDR3 DNA is TGTGCCAGCAGTTTTAGCGCCTTAAAGGTCCTGCGGACCACCGGGGAGCTGTTTTTT. Protein product: CASSFSALKVLRTTGELFF.

This clonotype has ten or more counts. This chain connects TRBV28 to TRBJ1-1; D might be TRBD1 (6 bases). Trimming removed 5 bases from V and 2 bases from J, with 15 bases in between. The CDR3 sequence is 15 residues long. Germline CDR1 reads MDHEN; CDR2 reads SYDVKM. The CDR3 region has the DNA TGTGCCAGCAGTCTGCAGGGGCACCCCAACACTGAAGCTTTCTTT. Translated, it gives CASSLQGHPNTEAFF.

V is TRBV4-3 and J is TRBJ2-5, with D hard to call. The CDR3 is 13 residues long. The V end lost 4 bases, the J end lost 4 bases, and 10 bases lay between the germline ends. Germline V gene data show CDR1 as LGHNA and CDR2 as YSLEER. The CDR3, as DNA: TGCGCCAGCAGCCGGAACAGAAGAGAGACCCAGTACTTC. It codes for CASSRNRRETQYF.